The 20 T cell receptor beta chains below were found in one sample sequenced in a study of T cells after yellow fever vaccination. MiXCR was run by TCRdb on the 5' RACE reads, yielding one entry per CDR3 protein. Of 500,000 to 650,000 distinct CDR3 sequences listed, around 17% are singletons. The sample in question was PBMCs, obtained 4 to 6 days after the first yellow fever vaccination. Source of these receptors: a young man who received the YFV17D yellow fever vaccine.

The chain recombines TRBV6-5 with TRBJ2-5, with D tentatively TRBD1 or TRBD2 (5 bases each). There are 13 residues in the CDR3. V was clipped by 2 bases and J by 5 bases, with 9 bases between them. Germline CDR1 reads MNHEY; CDR2 reads SVGAGI. The CDR3 reads CASSYVGEETQYF. CDR3 DNA: TGTGCCAGCAGTTACGTAGGGGAGGAGACCCAGTACTTC.

This sequence joins TRBV7-9 and TRBJ1-1; TRBD1 might be the D (5 bases). Germline loops: CDR1 SEHNR, CDR2 FQNEAQ (reference sequence). The germline V and J ends were trimmed by 4 bases and 5 bases, with 11 bases remaining between them. The CDR3 loop spans 13 amino acids. CDR3 nucleotides: TGTGCCAGCAGCTCACTGGGGGTAACTGAAGCTTTCTTT. This codes for CASSSLGVTEAFF.

V is TRBV4-1 and J is TRBJ2-7; D is possibly TRBD2 (5 bases). Trimming removed 4 bases at V and 0 bases at J, with 16 bases between. CDR3 length equals 16 residues. CDR1 is MGHRA, CDR2 YSYEKL, per germline. CDR3: CASSLRGGGASYEQYF. In nucleotides, the CDR3 is TGCGCCAGCAGCCTACGGGGTGGCGGCGCCTCCTACGAGCAGTACTTC.

This clonotype turned up a few times. V is TRBV5-4 and J is TRBJ1-1; D may be TRBD1 (5 bases). The CDR3 sequence is 12 residues long. V lost 7 bases and J 4 bases, leaving 11 bases between the germline ends. The germline V gene encodes CDR1 SGHNT and CDR2 YYREEE (reference sequence). The CDR3 is CASGSGLTEAFF. CDR3 DNA sequence: TGTGCCAGCGGCTCAGGGCTCACTGAAGCTTTCTTT. The whole variable domain, filled in from reference TRBV5-4 and TRBJ1-1, reads ETGVTQSPTHLIKTRGQQVTLRCSSQSGHNTVSWYQQALGQGPQFIFQYYREEENGRGNFPPRFSGLQFPNYSSELNVNALELDDSALYLCASGSGLTEAFFGQGTRLTVV.

The chain is built from TRBV5-1 and TRBJ1-4, with D unresolved. V was cut by 4 bases and J by 1 base, with 8 bases left in between. The CDR3 runs to 14 residues. Germline V lookup: CDR1 SGHRS, CDR2 YFSETQ. DNA for the CDR3: TGCGCCAGCAGCCCGTTTGGAACTAATGAAAAACTGTTTTTT. As protein: CASSPFGTNEKLFF.

The table lists this clonotype with a few counts. The chain employs TRBV20-1 and TRBJ2-7, with D tentatively TRBD1 (7 bases). V was clipped by 3 bases and J by 3 bases, with 18 bases between them. The CDR3 loop spans 15 amino acids. CDR1 and CDR2 from the germline V gene are DFQATT and SNEGSKA (reference sequence). The CDR3 loop reads CSARRVRGVSYEQYF. The CDR3 nucleotides are TGCAGTGCTAGGAGAGTCAGGGGGGTTAGCTACGAGCAGTACTTC.

The rearrangement joins TRBV29-1 to TRBJ2-1; D gene ambiguous. Deletions cut 8 bases from V and 14 bases from J, with 22 bases between. Germline CDR1 is SQVTM and CDR2 is ANQGSEA. The CDR3 is 12 residues long. Here the CDR3 DNA reads TGCAGCTCGGATGGGGATGGTGATATTGAGTTCTTC. It translates to CSSDGDGDIEFF.

This chain links TRBV4-3 with TRBJ2-5, with 7 bases matching TRBD1. V lost 7 bases, J lost 4 bases, and 12 bases stayed unmatched. Germline CDR1 LGHNA, CDR2 YSLEER. This CDR3 spans 15 amino acids. This CDR3 is CASTRDSGGRETQYF. CDR3 coding DNA: TGCGCCAGCACCCGGGACAGTGGAGGTAGAGAGACCCAGTACTTC.

The V and J genes are TRBV7-6 and TRBJ2-5; 8 bases map to TRBD1. V was clipped by 5 bases and J by 0 bases; unmatched bases: 8. CDR1 and CDR2 (germline): SGHVS, FNYEAQ. The length of the CDR3 is 16 residues. In DNA, the CDR3 is TGTGCCAGCAGCGTGGGACAGGTTCGAAACCAAGAGACCCAGTACTTC. This codes for CASSVGQVRNQETQYF.

The chain employs TRBV20-1 and TRBJ1-1; unclear D gene. The CDR3 is 15 amino acids. Trimming took off 0 bases at V and 10 bases at J, with 21 bases between the two ends. CDR1 DFQATT and CDR2 SNEGSKA come from the germline V gene (reference sequence). The CDR3 DNA reads as TGCAGTGCTAGAGAGCCCCGGGCAGCCTGGTCCGGAGCTTTCTTT. This translates into CSAREPRAAWSGAFF.

V usage is TRBV7-2 and J usage is TRBJ1-2, with D possibly TRBD1 on 6 matching bases. CDR1 and CDR2 (germline): SGHTA, FQGNSA. The CDR3 consists of 14 residues. V lost 1 base to trimming and J lost 4 bases, with 10 bases between them. The CDR3 loop is CASSLVQGGYGYTF. Here the CDR3 DNA reads TGTGCCAGCAGCTTAGTACAGGGCGGCTATGGCTACACCTTC.

This clonotype was detected ten times or more. The V and J genes are TRBV6-2 or TRBV6-3 and TRBJ2-7; perhaps D is TRBD1 or TRBD2 (5 bases each). Germline V gene data show CDR1 as MNHEY and CDR2 as SVGEGT. V dropped 5 bases and J dropped 4 bases, with 9 bases sitting between them. The CDR3 totals 12 residues. This chain's CDR3 is CASSRDGYEQYV. DNA for the CDR3: TGTGCCAGCAGTCGGGACGGATACGAGCAGTACGTC.

The chain combines TRBV27 with TRBJ2-4; either TRBD1 or TRBD2 may fit D (5 bases each). CDR3 length equals 16 residues. CDR1 MNHEY and CDR2 SMNVEV come from the germline V gene (reference sequence). The V end lost 3 bases, the J end lost 2 bases, and 14 bases lay between the germline ends. In DNA, the CDR3 is TGTGCCAGCAGTTTTAGCAGGGAGCTCACCAAAAACATTCAGTACTTC. Translation: CASSFSRELTKNIQYF.

This clonotype was picked up one time. This sequence joins TRBV6-1 and TRBJ2-7, with 11 bases identical to TRBD2. J was trimmed by 3 bases and V by 7 bases; bases with no gene match: 2. CDR1 MNHNS and CDR2 SASEGT come from the germline V gene. CDR3 size: 13 residues. CDR3 nucleotides: TGTGCCAGCAAGCTAGCGGGGGGCTACGAGCAGTACTTC. Translating it yields CASKLAGGYEQYF.

This clonotype counts as medium-sized. This chain uses TRBV7-2 with TRBJ2-3; 12 bases fit TRBD2. The CDR3 is 17 residues long. With V trimmed by 1 base and J by 1 base, 3 bases remained unmatched. Germline CDR1 is SGHTA and CDR2 is FQGNSA. CDR3 in amino acids: CASSLVASGGGTDTQYF. In nucleotides, the CDR3 is TGTGCCAGCAGCTTAGTAGCTAGCGGGGGGGGCACAGATACGCAGTATTTT. Filled out from reference TRBV7-2 and TRBJ2-3, the complete variable domain reads GAGVSQSPSNKVTEKGKDVELRCDPISGHTALYWYRQSLGQGLEFLIYFQGNSAPDKSGLPSDRFSAERTGGSVSTLTIQRTQQEDSAVYLCASSLVASGGGTDTQYFGPGTRLTVL.

This clonotype turned up a few times. J is TRBJ1-1 and V is TRBV9, with TRBD1 matching 8 bases. J was trimmed by 1 base and V by 4 bases; bases with no gene match: 6. CDR3 size: 15 residues. CDR1 and CDR2 from the germline V gene are SGDLS and YYNGEE. The CDR3 here is CASSLPDRANTEAFF. CDR3 DNA: TGTGCCAGCAGCCTTCCGGACAGGGCGAACACTGAAGCTTTCTTT. Full variable domain (missing parts from reference TRBV9 and TRBJ1-1): DSGVTQTPKHLITATGQRVTLRCSPRSGDLSVYWYQQSLDQGLQFLIQYYNGEERAKGNILERFSAQQFPDLHSELNLSSLELGDSALYFCASSLPDRANTEAFFGQGTRLTVV.

This chain connects TRBV10-3 to TRBJ2-3; 9 nucleotides match TRBD2. Germline V gives CDR1 ENHRY, CDR2 SYGVKD. The V gene end was trimmed by 2 bases and the J gene end by 6 bases; junction bases not matched to a gene: 3. The CDR3 runs 14 residues. CDR3 amino acids: CAISEDTSGDTQYF. In DNA form, the CDR3 reads TGTGCCATCAGTGAGGATACTAGCGGGGATACGCAGTATTTT.

This clonotype occurred a few times. This chain uses TRBV6-1 with TRBJ1-4, with no clear D. The germline V gene encodes CDR1 MNHNS and CDR2 SASEGT. The CDR3 runs to 13 residues. V lost 6 bases, J lost 12 bases, and 17 bases lay in between. The CDR3 sequence is CASSRGYPSELFF. CDR3 DNA sequence: TGTGCCAGCAGCCGGGGATACCCTTCGGAACTGTTTTTT.

The chain links TRBV7-2 to TRBJ2-1; D unresolved. Between the trimmed V and J ends, which lost 1 base and 8 bases, there was a span of 12 bases. The length of the CDR3 is 14 residues. CDR1 is SGHTA and CDR2 is FQGNSA in the germline V gene. The CDR3 DNA reads TGTGCCAGCAGCTTAGGAGGCTATTCGGATGAGCAGTTCTTC. It encodes CASSLGGYSDEQFF.

This clonotype was detected ten times or more. Because the CDR3's place on the DNA is in doubt, the DNA is left out and the CDR3 is given as listed by TCRdb. CDR3: CASSFGAGTGFF. The V call is TRBV12-3 or TRBV12-4, the J call TRBJ2-1; the D call TRBD1 from the table was never checked on the DNA. The length of the CDR3 is 12 amino acids, counting both ends.